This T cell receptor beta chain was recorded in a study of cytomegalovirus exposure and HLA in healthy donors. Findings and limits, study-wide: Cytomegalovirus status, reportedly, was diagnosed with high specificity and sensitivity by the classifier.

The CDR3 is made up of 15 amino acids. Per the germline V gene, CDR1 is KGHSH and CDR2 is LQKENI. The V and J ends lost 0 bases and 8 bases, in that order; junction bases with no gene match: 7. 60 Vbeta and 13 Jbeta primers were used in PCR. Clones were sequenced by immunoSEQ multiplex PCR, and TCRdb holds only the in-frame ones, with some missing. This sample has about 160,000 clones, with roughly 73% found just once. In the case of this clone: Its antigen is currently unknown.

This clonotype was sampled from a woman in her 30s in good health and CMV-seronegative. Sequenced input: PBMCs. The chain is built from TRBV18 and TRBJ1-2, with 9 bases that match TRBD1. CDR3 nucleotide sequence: TGTGCCAGCTCACCACCACCCGGGACAGGGAACGGCTACACCTTC. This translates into CASSPPPGTGNGYTF.